A single sample gave rise to the 16 T cell receptor beta chains below, sequenced in a study of response to subunit inactivated influenza vaccine. TCRdb recomputed calls from the RT-PCR reads with MiXCR, one row per CDR3 protein. The profile shows some 300,000 distinct CDR3 sequences, about 20% of them singletons. The input for sequencing was PBMCs from blood, taken around 22 months after vaccination. These receptors were taken from a man aged 50-75 years who received an inactivated influenza vaccine.

This clonotype was counted between two and nine times. The chain has TRBV11-2 and TRBJ1-2; 7 bases align to TRBD1. The CDR3 runs 15 residues. Germline values: CDR1 SGHAT, CDR2 FQNNGV. The V segment lost 4 bases and the J segment 2 bases; nucleotides outside the gene matches: 7. The CDR3 bases are TGTGCCAGCAGCTCTAGGGACAGAAAAAACTATGGCTACACCTTC. It encodes CASSSRDRKNYGYTF.

The J gene is TRBJ2-2, the V gene TRBV9, with 9 bases matching TRBD2. V lost 4 bases, J lost 0 bases, and 4 bases stayed unmatched. The CDR3 covers 16 residues. CDR1 SGDLS and CDR2 YYNGEE come from the germline V gene. CDR3 bases: TGTGCCAGCAGCCACGGGACTAGCTCGAACACCGGGGAGCTGTTTTTT. This gives the protein CASSHGTSSNTGELFF.

The V gene is TRBV9, the J gene TRBJ2-2; a weak D match, TRBD2 (6 bases). Germline loops: CDR1 SGDLS, CDR2 YYNGEE. There are 15 residues in the CDR3. Between the trimmed V and J ends, which lost 4 bases and 4 bases, there was a span of 14 bases. The CDR3 loop reads CASSPPSVGTGELFF. The CDR3 DNA follows: TGTGCCAGCAGCCCCCCTAGCGTAGGCACCGGGGAGCTGTTTTTT.

The V call is TRBV4-1, the J call TRBJ2-7, with TRBD1 identical over 11 bases. V gave up 6 bases and J gave up 3 bases; unmatched junction bases: 7. The germline V gene has CDR1 MGHRA and CDR2 YSYEKL. The CDR3 is 15 residues long. The CDR3, as DNA: TGCGCCAGCAGTACAACCGGGACAGGGGGCTACGAGCAGTACTTC. It specifies CASSTTGTGGYEQYF.

The chain combines TRBV4-2 with TRBJ1-4; 9 positions match TRBD1. In germline, CDR1 is LGHNA, CDR2 YNFKEQ. V lost 5 bases to trimming and J lost 6 bases; unmatched junction nucleotides: 4. CDR3 length equals 14 residues. The CDR3 nucleotides are TGTGCCAGCAGCAAACAGGGGGCGGATGAAAAACTGTTTTTT. Encoded protein: CASSKQGADEKLFF.

This clonotype was picked up a small number of times. The chain uses TRBV20-1 and TRBJ2-3; tentative D call: TRBD2 (6 bases). The ends were cut back, 7 bases at V and 3 bases at J, with 20 bases in the middle. In germline, CDR1 is DFQATT, CDR2 SNEGSKA (reference sequence). The CDR3 contains 15 residues. The DNA of the CDR3 is TGCAGTGTTACGAGCTTCCGGGAGTTAACAGATACGCAGTATTTT. Its protein is CSVTSFRELTDTQYF.

The chain couples TRBV11-3 to TRBJ2-1, with D tentatively TRBD1 or TRBD2 (5 bases each). Germline V CDR1 and CDR2: SGHNT, YENEEA. CDR3 size: 13 residues. V was cut by 5 bases and J by 6 bases, with 11 bases left in between. The CDR3 sequence is CASSQGAPNEQFF. CDR3 nucleotides: TGTGCCAGCAGCCAGGGAGCTCCCAATGAGCAGTTCTTC.

J is TRBJ2-5 and V is TRBV6-5; the D gene is possibly TRBD2 (5 bases). Germline CDR1 and CDR2: MNHEY and SVGAGI. The CDR3 covers 18 residues. V lost 2 bases, J lost 5 bases, and 24 bases lay in between. The CDR3 DNA is TGTGCCAGCAGTTACGTGGGTTTACGAGGGAGAGGGTATGAGACCCAGTACTTC. It codes for CASSYVGLRGRGYETQYF.

This chain links TRBV28 with TRBJ2-1; 8 bases align to TRBD2. This CDR3 spans 20 amino acids. J lost 0 bases, V lost 3 bases, and 16 bases had no gene match. Germline V gene sequence: CDR1 MDHEN, CDR2 SYDVKM. DNA of the CDR3: TGTGCCAGCAGTTTTTGGAGCCCAGCGGGGGAGAGGAGCTCCTACAATGAGCAGTTCTTC. Translated: CASSFWSPAGERSSYNEQFF.

A few counts support this clonotype. J is TRBJ1-5 and V is TRBV4-3, with TRBD1 identical over 8 bases. In germline, CDR1 is LGHNA, CDR2 YSLEER. The junction had 6 bases not matched to a gene; V was cut back by 4 bases and J by 4 bases. There are 15 residues in the CDR3. The CDR3: CASSPGRGRNQPQHF. CDR3 in DNA: TGCGCCAGCAGCCCTGGCAGGGGGCGGAATCAGCCCCAGCATTTT.

This clonotype occurred a few times. CDR3 in amino acids: CASRPSRAGGTEAFF. CDR3 bases: TGTGCCAGCAGGCCCTCCAGGGCGGGGGGCACTGAAGCTTTCTTT. V and J are TRBV12-3 or TRBV12-4 and TRBJ1-1; perhaps TRBD1 as D (5 bases). The V and J ends lost 6 bases and 4 bases respectively, with 18 bases between them. The CDR3 contains 15 residues.

V and J are TRBV3-1 and TRBJ1-5; D might be TRBD1 (5 bases). The germline V gene encodes CDR1 LGHDT and CDR2 YNNKEL (reference sequence). Between the trimmed V and J ends, which lost 1 base and 10 bases, there was a span of 5 bases. The CDR3 consists of 11 residues. CDR3 sequence: CASSQGGPQHF. The CDR3 DNA reads TGTGCCAGCAGCCAAGGGGGCCCCCAGCATTTT.

This sequence joins TRBV28 and TRBJ2-3; 11 nucleotides align to TRBD1. The CDR3 loop spans 15 amino acids. Germline values: CDR1 MDHEN, CDR2 SYDVKM. The trim removed 6 bases at V and 3 bases at J, leaving 5 bases unmatched. Here the CDR3 DNA reads TGTGCCAGCAGGGACAGGGGGCGAGGGACAGATACGCAGTATTTT. It yields the protein CASRDRGRGTDTQYF. Full variable domain (outside the CDR3, taken from reference TRBV28 and TRBJ2-3): DVKVTQSSRYLVKRTGEKVFLECVQDMDHENMFWYRQDPGLGLRLIYFSYDVKMKEKGDIPEGYSVSREKKERFSLILESASTNQTSMYLCASRDRGRGTDTQYFGPGTRLTVL.

The rearrangement joins TRBV7-2 to TRBJ2-1; D gene unclear. Trimming stripped 5 bases from V and 3 bases from J, with 14 bases between. This CDR3 spans 15 amino acids. CDR1 is SGHTA and CDR2 is FQGNSA in the germline V gene. This chain's CDR3 is CASSPTDSRYNEQFF. Here the CDR3 DNA reads TGTGCCAGCAGCCCCACAGATTCCCGCTACAATGAGCAGTTCTTC.

The chain is built from TRBV27 and TRBJ1-1; weak D call: TRBD1 (6 bases). The ends were cut back, 0 bases at V and 2 bases at J, with 7 bases in the middle. Germline V CDR1 and CDR2: MNHEY, SMNVEV (reference sequence). The CDR3 covers 14 residues. DNA of the CDR3: TGTGCCAGCAGTTTATCCAGGGGTAACACTGAAGCTTTCTTT. Its translation is CASSLSRGNTEAFF.

This clonotype was seen only a few times. CDR3 sequence (DNA): TGCGCCAGCAGCCAGCCACAAGAGACCCAGTACTTC. As protein: CASSQPQETQYF. The chain recombines TRBV4-1 with TRBJ2-5; D gene unclear. Germline assignment: CDR1 MGHRA and CDR2 YSYEKL. V was cut by 3 bases and J by 2 bases, with 4 bases left in between. The CDR3 totals 12 residues.